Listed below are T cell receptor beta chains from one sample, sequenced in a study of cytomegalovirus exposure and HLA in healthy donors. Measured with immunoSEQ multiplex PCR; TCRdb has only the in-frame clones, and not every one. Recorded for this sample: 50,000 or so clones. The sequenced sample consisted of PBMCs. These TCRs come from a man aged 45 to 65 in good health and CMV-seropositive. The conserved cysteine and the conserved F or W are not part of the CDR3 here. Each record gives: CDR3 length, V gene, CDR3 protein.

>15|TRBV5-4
ASSPGTSGTYQETQY
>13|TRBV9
ASSVGRSGGTEQY
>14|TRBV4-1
ASSQLGGSLNEKLF
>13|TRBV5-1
ASSLGSGSDNEQF
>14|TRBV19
ASSMRGREIIEPQH
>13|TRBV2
ASSPLAGSYNEQF
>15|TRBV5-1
ASSLIPGSSSYNEQF
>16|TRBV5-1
ASSPAGTGVLSGNTIY
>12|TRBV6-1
ASALEDSGNTIY
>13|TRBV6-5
ASSNLAGGGETQY
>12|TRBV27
ASSVVGGLETQY
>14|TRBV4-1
ASSQADGHPQSPQH
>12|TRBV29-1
SVEGGSSTDTQY
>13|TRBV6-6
ASSYSWGEGTEAF
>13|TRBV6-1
ASSETRASTGELF
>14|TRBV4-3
ASSQERTSGLNEQF
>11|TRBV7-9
ASSPPSTDTQY
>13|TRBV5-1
ASSPGQGVNTEAF
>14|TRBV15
ATSRDLGTGVSEQF
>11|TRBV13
ASSLEDRYEQY
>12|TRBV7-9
ASSPDSTYQPQH
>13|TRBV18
ASSPRQGDTGELF
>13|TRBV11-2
ASSFDPLGATEAF
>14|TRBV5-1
ASSLQGAGAYNEQF
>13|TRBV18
ASSPGEGSNQPQH
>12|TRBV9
ASSVLGPAGELF
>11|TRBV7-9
ASSPANTGELF
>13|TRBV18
ASSPPAGSGYGYT
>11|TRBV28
ASSDRGGTEAF
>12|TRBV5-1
ASSLSDFTDTQY
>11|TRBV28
ASSFSRAYEQY
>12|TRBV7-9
ASSSGLHTGELF
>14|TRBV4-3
ASSQDTGVSTYEQY
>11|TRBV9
ASSVDSFYGYT
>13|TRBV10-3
AIRGPGILTDTQY
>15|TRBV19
ASSNGPAGQHSQPQH
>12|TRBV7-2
ASSLEWVEQPQH
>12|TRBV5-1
ASRRGANTGELF
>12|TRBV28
ASTLKGLAGEQY
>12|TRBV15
ATSRAGEDYGYT
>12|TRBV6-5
ASSPGTGIYGYT
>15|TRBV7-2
ASSKRTGGAGANVLT